Below, 30 T cell receptor beta chains from the same sample are listed, as sequenced in a study of blood T cell repertoires in COVID-19. Measured with immunoSEQ multiplex PCR; TCRdb has only the in-frame clones, and not every one. The profile shows nearly 95,000 clones, approximately 89% of them singletons. The sample consisted of peripheral blood. The receptor source for this set is a human donor with acute or convalescent COVID-19. The donor label of this sample is uncertain.

A single count supports this clone. This rearrangement joins TRBV18 to TRBJ1-2; 8 bases are shared with TRBD1. The V segment lost 0 bases and the J segment 3 bases; nucleotides outside the gene matches: 3. The CDR3 is made up of 15 amino acids. CDR1 and CDR2 from the germline V gene are KGHSH and LQKENI. CDR3 DNA sequence: TGTGCCAGCTCACCACCTGGACAGGGCCACTATGGCTACACCTTC. This encodes CASSPPGQGHYGYTF.

The chain employs TRBV4-1 and TRBJ1-4, with a weak D call TRBD1 (5 bases). Trimming stripped 1 base from V and 5 bases from J, with 17 bases between. This CDR3 contains 17 residues. Per the germline V gene, CDR1 is MGHRA and CDR2 is YSYEKL. CDR3 nucleotides: TGCGCCAGCAGCCAAGGGGGGGGACGATCCCCGAATGAAAAACTGTTTTTT. Encoded protein: CASSQGGGRSPNEKLFF.

The genes are TRBV28 and TRBJ1-5, with TRBD1 as a possible D gene (5 bases). The CDR3 sequence is 15 residues long. CDR1 is MDHEN and CDR2 is SYDVKM in the germline V gene. Trimming removed 5 bases from V and 5 bases from J, with 16 bases in between. The CDR3 sequence: CASSQRQRLYQPQHF. The CDR3 bases are TGTGCCAGCAGTCAGAGACAGAGACTTTATCAGCCCCAGCATTTT.

V and J are TRBV28 and TRBJ1-4, with 9 bases aligning to TRBD1. Looked up from germline, CDR1 is MDHEN and CDR2 is SYDVKM. The junction had 10 bases not matched to a gene; V was cut back by 6 bases and J by 5 bases. The CDR3 has 16 amino acids. CDR3 DNA sequence: TGTGCCAGCAGCTTTTTACAGGGGGCGAAAAATGAAAAACTGTTTTTT. Its protein is CASSFLQGAKNEKLFF.

The rearrangement uses TRBV6-2 or TRBV6-3 and TRBJ2-4; 12 bases are shared with TRBD2. The germline gives CDR1 MNHEY, CDR2 SVGEGT. V gave up 5 bases and J gave up 1 base; unmatched junction bases: 3. This CDR3 region has 16 residues. The chain's CDR3 is CASSRLAGGAKNIQYF. Written as DNA, the CDR3 is TGTGCCAGCAGTCGCCTAGCGGGGGGGGCCAAAAACATTCAGTACTTC.

The chain links TRBV7-9 to TRBJ2-5; TRBD2 agrees at 10 bases. J lost 4 bases, V lost 0 bases, and 11 bases had no gene match. CDR1 and CDR2 from the germline V gene are SEHNR and FQNEAQ (reference sequence). CDR3 size: 18 residues. CDR3 amino acids: CASSLAIEEAGGRETQYF. In DNA form, the CDR3 reads TGTGCCAGCAGCTTAGCGATCGAGGAAGCGGGGGGGCGAGAGACCCAGTACTTC. The full variable domain, completed using reference TRBV7-9 and TRBJ2-5, is DTGVSQNPRHKITKRGQNVTFRCDPISEHNRLYWYRQTLGQGPEFLTYFQNEAQLEKSRLLSDRFSAERPKGSFSTLEIQRTEQGDSAMYLCASSLAIEEAGGRETQYFGPGTRLLVL.

This clone was seen a few times. The chain carries TRBV7-6 and TRBJ1-6; D is uncertain. The CDR3 totals 14 residues. Germline values: CDR1 SGHVS, CDR2 FNYEAQ. The germline V and J ends were trimmed by 5 bases and 0 bases, with 5 bases remaining between them. The CDR3 region has the DNA TGTGCCAGCAGCCGACTCTCCTATAATTCACCCCTCCACTTT. Translation gives CASSRLSYNSPLHF. Based on the CDR3 plus reference TRBV7-6 and TRBJ1-6, the full variable domain is GAGVSQSPRYKVTKRGQDVALRCDPISGHVSLYWYRQALGQGPEFLTYFNYEAQQDKSGLPNDRFSAERPEGSISTLTIQRTEQRDSAMYRCASSRLSYNSPLHFGNGTRLTVT.

The chain is built from TRBV5-8 and TRBJ2-7; 10 nucleotides match TRBD1. Germline-derived CDR1 and CDR2 are SGHTS and YDEGEE. Trimming removed 3 bases from V and 0 bases from J; junction bases left unmatched: 3. The CDR3 totals 15 residues. The CDR3, as DNA: TGTGCCAGCAGCTGGGGACAGGGGTTCTCCTACGAGCAGTACTTC. Its protein is CASSWGQGFSYEQYF.

The gene calls are TRBV18 and TRBJ2-5; D gene unclear. Looked up from germline, CDR1 is KGHSH and CDR2 is LQKENI. The CDR3 is 13 residues long. The V end was cut by 3 bases, the J end by 2 bases, with 7 bases between. This chain's CDR3 is CASSPQAQETQYF. CDR3 nucleotides: TGTGCCAGCTCACCTCAGGCGCAAGAGACCCAGTACTTC.

The chain combines TRBV7-3 with TRBJ2-3, with D unresolved. Germline V lookup: CDR1 SGHTA, CDR2 FQGTGA. CDR3 length equals 12 residues. V lost 5 bases and J lost 4, with 7 bases in between. CDR3 in amino acids: CASSPGADTQYF. The DNA of the CDR3 is TGTGCCAGCAGCCCCGGAGCAGATACGCAGTATTTT.

This clone was seen only a few times. The gene calls are TRBV5-4 and TRBJ2-7; maybe TRBD2 (6 bases). With 4 bases removed from V and 3 bases from J, the gap between germline ends came to 17 bases. Germline-derived CDR1 and CDR2 are SGHNT and YYREEE (reference sequence). There are 15 residues in the CDR3. The CDR3 nucleotides are TGTGCCAGCAGCCTGGTGGGGGGATACCGCTACGAGCAGTACTTC. This codes for CASSLVGGYRYEQYF. Using reference TRBV5-4 and TRBJ2-7 for the parts outside the CDR3, the full variable domain is ETGVTQSPTHLIKTRGQQVTLRCSSQSGHNTVSWYQQALGQGPQFIFQYYREEENGRGNFPPRFSGLQFPNYSSELNVNALELDDSALYLCASSLVGGYRYEQYFGPGTRLTVT.

The rearrangement links TRBV10-3 to TRBJ1-6; D gene uncertain. Germline V gives CDR1 ENHRY, CDR2 SYGVKD. Deletions cut 3 bases from V and 8 bases from J, with 8 bases between. CDR3 length: 13 residues. The DNA of the CDR3 is TGTGCCATCAGTGAATGGAGGGATTCACCCCTCCACTTT. Protein sequence: CAISEWRDSPLHF.

V usage is TRBV5-4 and J usage is TRBJ2-7; the match to TRBD2 covers 7 bases. This CDR3 is 14 amino acids long. V lost 4 bases and J lost 2; bases outside the gene matches: 6. The germline CDR1 and CDR2 sequences are SGHNT and YYREEE (reference sequence). The CDR3 is CASSEGGFPYEQYF. CDR3 in DNA: TGTGCCAGCAGCGAGGGAGGGTTCCCCTACGAGCAGTACTTC.

This clone turned up a few times. The rearrangement joins TRBV10-3 to TRBJ2-3; TRBD2 is a possible D gene (7 bases). The CDR3 has 13 residues. Trimming shortened V by 10 bases and J by 2 bases, and 13 bases separated the two germline ends. The V gene's germline CDR1 is ENHRY and CDR2 SYGVKD. The CDR3 loop reads CATRGASTDTQYF. As DNA, the CDR3 is TGTGCCACCCGGGGGGCCTCCACAGATACGCAGTATTTT.

The rearrangement joins TRBV19 to TRBJ1-4, with TRBD1 as a possible D gene (5 bases). This CDR3 has 15 amino acids. Germline-derived CDR1 and CDR2 are LNHDA and SQIVND (reference sequence). V dropped 5 bases and J dropped 2 bases, with 12 bases sitting between them. The CDR3: CASSFQRGTNEKLFF. CDR3 bases: TGTGCCAGTAGTTTCCAACGGGGGACTAATGAAAAACTGTTTTTT. The entire variable domain, with the rest obtained from reference TRBV19 and TRBJ1-4, is as follows: DGGITQSPKYLFRKEGQNVTLSCEQNLNHDAMYWYRQDPGQGLRLIYYSQIVNDFQKGDIAEGYSVSREKKESFPLTVTSAQKNPTAFYLCASSFQRGTNEKLFFGSGTQLSVL.

The chain is built from TRBV10-1 and TRBJ1-1; D is ambiguous. Germline CDR1 and CDR2: WNHNN and SYGVQD (reference sequence). The CDR3 has 14 residues. V lost 2 bases and J lost 0, with 7 bases in between. In DNA, the CDR3 is TGCGCCAGCAGTGAGGGTTCGGTGAACACTGAAGCTTTCTTT. Translating it yields CASSEGSVNTEAFF.

CDR3 loop: CASTNPTGLRASGYTF. The CDR3 nucleotides are TGTGCCAGTACCAACCCAACGGGACTCCGGGCCTCTGGCTACACCTTC. The chain combines TRBV19 with TRBJ1-2, with D possibly being TRBD1 (5 bases). CDR1 LNHDA and CDR2 SQIVND come from the germline V gene (reference sequence). Trimming removed 7 bases at V and 7 bases at J, with 25 bases between. The CDR3 extends over 16 amino acids. Combining the CDR3 with reference TRBV19 and TRBJ1-2 gives the whole variable domain DGGITQSPKYLFRKEGQNVTLSCEQNLNHDAMYWYRQDPGQGLRLIYYSQIVNDFQKGDIAEGYSVSREKKESFPLTVTSAQKNPTAFYLCASTNPTGLRASGYTFGSGTRLTVV.

The chain combines TRBV9 with TRBJ1-1; D is unclear. CDR1 is SGDLS and CDR2 is YYNGEE in the germline V gene. V was trimmed by 1 base and J by 4 bases, leaving 8 bases between them. This CDR3 has 13 residues. The CDR3 is CASSVSGFTEAFF. The CDR3 region has the DNA TGTGCCAGCAGCGTATCGGGGTTCACTGAAGCTTTCTTT.

The chain joins TRBV5-8 to TRBJ2-7; 9 bases are shared with TRBD1. Trimming removed 5 bases from V and 2 bases from J; junction bases left unmatched: 14. This CDR3 has 17 residues. In germline, CDR1 is SGHTS, CDR2 YDEGEE. The CDR3 spells CASRKNPGTGRTYEQYF. For the CDR3, the DNA is TGTGCCAGCAGGAAAAACCCCGGGACAGGGAGAACCTACGAGCAGTACTTC.

This sequence joins TRBV7-2 and TRBJ2-7; D perhaps matches TRBD1 (6 bases). Trimming took off 5 bases at V and 8 bases at J, with 16 bases between the two ends. From germline, CDR1 is SGHTA and CDR2 FQGNSA. The CDR3 is made up of 13 amino acids. Here the CDR3 DNA reads TGTGCCAGCAGCACGGCGACAGGCTCAAAGCAGTACTTC. This translates into CASSTATGSKQYF.

V usage is TRBV2 and J usage is TRBJ1-2; the D is unclear. The CDR3 spans 13 residues. Germline V CDR1 and CDR2: SNHLY, FYNNEI. V lost 4 bases and J 1 base, leaving 7 bases between the germline ends. Here the CDR3 reads CASSGRVNYGYTF. The CDR3 nucleotides are TGTGCCAGCAGTGGCCGGGTTAACTATGGCTACACCTTC.

V and J are TRBV18 and TRBJ2-1; 9 bases map to TRBD2. In germline, CDR1 is KGHSH, CDR2 LQKENI. The CDR3 totals 18 residues. The V and J ends lost 0 bases and 3 bases, in that order; junction bases with no gene match: 9. The DNA for the CDR3 is TGTGCCAGCTCACCACCGACATGGCGGGGGGGCGACTACAATGAGCAGTTCTTC. Its protein is CASSPPTWRGGDYNEQFF.

This sequence joins TRBV12-1 and TRBJ2-7; the D call of TRBD2 is as the table states it, not checked on the DNA. TRBV12-1 is designated a pseudogene. The CDR3 is made up of 11 amino acids. CDR3 nucleotide sequence: TGTGCCAGCAGCTCCTCTTACGAGCAGTACTTC. It is translated as CASSSSYEQYF.

The chain employs TRBV4-3 and TRBJ2-1, with D perhaps TRBD2 (6 bases). CDR1 and CDR2 from the germline V gene are LGHNA and YSLEER. Between the trimmed V and J ends, which lost 3 bases and 0 bases, there was a span of 12 bases. This CDR3 region has 16 residues. The DNA for the CDR3 is TGCGCCAGCAGCCAGGCGGAGGGGAGCTCCTACAATGAGCAGTTCTTC. It codes for CASSQAEGSSYNEQFF.

The chain couples TRBV29-1 to TRBJ2-7; 9 positions match TRBD1. The germline V gene has CDR1 SQVTM and CDR2 ANQGSEA. The CDR3 totals 13 residues. Trimming took 4 bases from V and 0 from J; bases not matched to a gene: 1. CDR3 region: CSVGGQGSYEQYF. CDR3 DNA: TGCAGCGTTGGGGGACAGGGCTCCTACGAGCAGTACTTC.

The V gene is TRBV7-6, the J gene TRBJ2-4, with TRBD1 as a possible D gene (7 bases). The CDR3 has 15 residues. V was cut by 5 bases and J by 6 bases, with 17 bases left in between. Per germline, CDR1 SGHVS and CDR2 FNYEAQ. The CDR3 DNA reads as TGTGCCAGCAGCGCCCAGACAGGGCGGGGAAACATTCAGTACTTC. This codes for CASSAQTGRGNIQYF.

This chain connects TRBV2 to TRBJ2-7; a possible D gene is TRBD2 (6 bases). The germline V and J ends were trimmed by 8 bases and 4 bases, with 12 bases remaining between them. From germline, CDR1 is SNHLY and CDR2 FYNNEI. CDR3 length: 12 amino acids. The CDR3 DNA reads TGTGCCAGCTGGGGGGAGAGGTACGAGCAGTACTTC. The encoded protein is CASWGERYEQYF.

The J gene is TRBJ1-1, the V gene TRBV6-5; no clear D gene. V was shortened by 6 bases and J by 11 bases, with 13 bases between the two germline ends. The CDR3 loop spans 11 amino acids. In germline, CDR1 is MNHEY, CDR2 SVGAGI. The CDR3 coding sequence is TGTGCCAGCAGGAACGAGCTGGTGGCTTTCTTT. Translating it yields CASRNELVAFF.

V usage is TRBV11-3 and J usage is TRBJ1-2, with D perhaps TRBD1 (5 bases). The CDR3 contains 14 residues. Germline CDR1 reads SGHNT; CDR2 reads YENEEA. V lost 5 bases, J lost 1 base, and 11 bases lay in between. The DNA for the CDR3 is TGTGCCAGCAGCCCCGGACACCTTAACTATGGCTACACCTTC. Encoded protein: CASSPGHLNYGYTF.

The V call is TRBV7-3, the J call TRBJ2-1; maybe TRBD1 (6 bases). V lost 1 base, J lost 3 bases, and 10 bases lay in between. This CDR3 has 15 residues. Per germline, CDR1 SGHTA and CDR2 FQGTGA. The CDR3: CASSLNRADYNEQFF. CDR3 in DNA: TGTGCCAGCAGCTTAAACAGGGCCGACTACAATGAGCAGTTCTTC.